A single TCR beta chain is shown here with its context. The data were obtained in a study of T cell responses to AZD1222 COVID-19 vaccine. TCRdb's table, derived via immunoSEQ multiplex PCR, lists solely in-frame clones and lacks some. The sample has approximately 210,000 clones, roughly nine tenths seen once. Losses at the gene ends were 2 bases for V and 3 bases for J; bases not matched to a gene: 3. The germline V gene has CDR1 SGHTA and CDR2 FQGTGA. The length of the CDR3 is 15 residues. The origin of this receptor is an adult who received the AZD1222 COVID-19 vaccine. Sequenced material: peripheral blood, taken 28 days after the second AZD1222 dose. V and J are TRBV7-3 and TRBJ1-3; 8 bases line up with TRBD1. The chain's CDR3 is CASSLGQGVGNTIYF. The CDR3 DNA reads as TGTGCCAGCAGCTTAGGACAGGGAGTTGGAAACACCATATATTTT.